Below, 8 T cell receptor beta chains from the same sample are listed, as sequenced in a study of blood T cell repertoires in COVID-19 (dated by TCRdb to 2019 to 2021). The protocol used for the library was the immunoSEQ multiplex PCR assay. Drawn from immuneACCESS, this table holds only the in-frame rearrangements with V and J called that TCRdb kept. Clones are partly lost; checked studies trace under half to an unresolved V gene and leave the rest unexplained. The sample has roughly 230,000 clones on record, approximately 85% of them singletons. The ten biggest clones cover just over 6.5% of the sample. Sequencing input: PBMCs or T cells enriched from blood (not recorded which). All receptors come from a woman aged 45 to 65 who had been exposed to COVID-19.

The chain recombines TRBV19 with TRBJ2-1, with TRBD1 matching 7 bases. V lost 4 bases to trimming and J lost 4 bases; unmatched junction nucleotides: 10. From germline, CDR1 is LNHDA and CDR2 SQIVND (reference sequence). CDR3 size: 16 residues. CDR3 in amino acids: CASSTREGASYNEQFF. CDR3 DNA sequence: TGTGCCAGTAGTACCCGCGAGGGGGCGAGTTACAATGAGCAGTTCTTC.

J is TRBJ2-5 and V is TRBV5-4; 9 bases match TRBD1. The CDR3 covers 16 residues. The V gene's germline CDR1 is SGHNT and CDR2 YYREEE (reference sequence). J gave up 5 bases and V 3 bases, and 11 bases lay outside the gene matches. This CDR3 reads CASSWQQGAVGETQYF. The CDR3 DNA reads TGTGCCAGCAGCTGGCAACAGGGGGCGGTGGGGGAGACCCAGTACTTC.

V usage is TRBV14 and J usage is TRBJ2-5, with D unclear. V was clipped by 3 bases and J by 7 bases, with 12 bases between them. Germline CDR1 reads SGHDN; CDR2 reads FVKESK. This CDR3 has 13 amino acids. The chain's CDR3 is CASSQGPRPTQYF. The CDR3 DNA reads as TGTGCCAGCAGCCAGGGCCCTCGCCCGACCCAGTACTTC.

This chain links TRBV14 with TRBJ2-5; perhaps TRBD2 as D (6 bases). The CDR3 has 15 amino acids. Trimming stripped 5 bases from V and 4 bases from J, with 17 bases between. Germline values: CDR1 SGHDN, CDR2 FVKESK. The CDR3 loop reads CASSNLRDFGETQYF. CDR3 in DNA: TGTGCCAGCAGCAACCTGCGGGACTTTGGAGAGACCCAGTACTTC.

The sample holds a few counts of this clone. CDR3 in amino acids: CAWTGRDHPEQYF. DNA for the CDR3: TGTGCCTGGACGGGGAGGGACCACCCGGAGCAGTACTTC. The chain couples TRBV30 to TRBJ2-7, with 7 bases fitting TRBD2. The germline V gene encodes CDR1 GTSNPN and CDR2 SVGIG (reference sequence). J gave up 7 bases and V 4 bases, and 10 bases lay outside the gene matches. This CDR3 is built from 13 residues.

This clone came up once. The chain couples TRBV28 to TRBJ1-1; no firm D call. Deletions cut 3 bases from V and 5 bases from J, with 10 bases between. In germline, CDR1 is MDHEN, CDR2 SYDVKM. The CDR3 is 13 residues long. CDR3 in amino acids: CASSFAAGTEAFF. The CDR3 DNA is TGTGCCAGCAGTTTCGCCGCGGGAACTGAAGCTTTCTTT.

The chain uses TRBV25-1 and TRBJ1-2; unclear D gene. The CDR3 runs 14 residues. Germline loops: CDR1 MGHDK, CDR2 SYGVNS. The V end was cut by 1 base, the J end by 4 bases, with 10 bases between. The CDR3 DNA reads TGTGCCAGCAGTGAATCCAAGAGAAGCTATGGCTACACCTTC. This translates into CASSESKRSYGYTF.

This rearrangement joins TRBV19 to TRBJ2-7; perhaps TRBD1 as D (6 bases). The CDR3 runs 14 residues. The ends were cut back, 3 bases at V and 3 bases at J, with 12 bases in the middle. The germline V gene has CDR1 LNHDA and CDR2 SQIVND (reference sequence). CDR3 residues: CASSIGTGRYEQYF. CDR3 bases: TGTGCCAGTAGTATCGGTACAGGGCGCTACGAGCAGTACTTC.